These T cell receptor beta chains were read from a single sample in a study of T cell responses to AZD1222 COVID-19 vaccine. TCRdb keeps only in-frame clones here, not all; method: immunoSEQ multiplex PCR. The sample records over 150,000 clones, roughly 90% being singletons. Here the sequenced sample was peripheral blood, taken on day 0 of AZD1222 vaccination. The origin of the receptors is an adult in good health. CDR3s include the opening cysteine and the closing phenylalanine or tryptophan. The D gene is left open where the match is weak. Expanded clones get a size class; other rows say once, few or many, or leave the size out.

v_call: TRBV5-1
j_call: TRBJ2-3
d_call: -
clone_size: -
cdr3_nt: TGCGCCAGCAGCTTGGCCGACAGCCCAGGGGATACGCAGTATTTT
cdr3_aa: CASSLADSPGDTQYF

v_call: TRBV18
j_call: TRBJ1-5
d_call: TRBD1
clone_size: -
cdr3_nt: TGTGCCAGCTCAACAGCCGGGACAGGGGTATCGCCCCAGCATTTT
cdr3_aa: CASSTAGTGVSPQHF

v_call: TRBV7-8
j_call: TRBJ1-5
d_call: -
clone_size: -
cdr3_nt: TGTGCCAGCACCCCGACGGATAGCAATCAGCCCCAGCATTTT
cdr3_aa: CASTPTDSNQPQHF

v_call: TRBV3-1/TRBV3-2
j_call: TRBJ2-5
d_call: TRBD1
clone_size: -
cdr3_nt: TGTGCCAGCAGCCAAGACGGACAGGGTGAAGAGACCCAGTACTTC
cdr3_aa: CASSQDGQGEETQYF

v_call: TRBV19
j_call: TRBJ2-7
d_call: -
clone_size: -
cdr3_nt: TGTGCCAGTGCAGACCAAGTTAGCTCCTACGAGCAGTACTTC
cdr3_aa: CASADQVSSYEQYF

v_call: TRBV5-1
j_call: TRBJ1-6
d_call: -
clone_size: -
cdr3_nt: TGCGCCAGCAGCCCCTTGGGTGCGTCGAATTCACCCCTCCACTTT
cdr3_aa: CASSPLGASNSPLHF

v_call: TRBV19
j_call: TRBJ1-2
d_call: -
clone_size: -
cdr3_nt: TGTGCCACCCAGTCCGAAAGAGGCGCCGATGGCTACACCTTC
cdr3_aa: CATQSERGADGYTF

v_call: TRBV18
j_call: TRBJ1-1
d_call: -
clone_size: -
cdr3_nt: TGTGCCAGCTCACCAAGTGACTACAGGGTCCCAGCTTTCTTT
cdr3_aa: CASSPSDYRVPAFF

v_call: TRBV19
j_call: TRBJ2-1
d_call: TRBD2
clone_size: -
cdr3_nt: TGTGCCAGTAGTTTTGAGGGGCTAGCGGGTGAGCAGTTCTTC
cdr3_aa: CASSFEGLAGEQFF

v_call: TRBV9
j_call: TRBJ2-7
d_call: -
clone_size: -
cdr3_nt: TGTGCCAGCAGCCCTCTCCGGGGGCAGACCATAGGAGAGCAGTACTTC
cdr3_aa: CASSPLRGQTIGEQYF

v_call: TRBV28
j_call: TRBJ1-4
d_call: -
clone_size: -
cdr3_nt: TGTGCCAGCAGTTTTTTTGGTTGGGGGGGAGCTAATGAAAAACTGTTTTTT
cdr3_aa: CASSFFGWGGANEKLFF

v_call: TRBV14
j_call: TRBJ1-4
d_call: TRBD1
clone_size: once
cdr3_nt: TGTGCCAGCAGCCAAGAGATAGGACAGGGGGATCGAAAACTGTTTTTT
cdr3_aa: CASSQEIGQGDRKLFF

v_call: TRBV29-1
j_call: TRBJ1-4
d_call: -
clone_size: -
cdr3_nt: TGCAGCGTTGGAGGGGGATTGAAGGAAAAACTGTTTTTT
cdr3_aa: CSVGGGLKEKLFF

v_call: TRBV29-1
j_call: TRBJ1-5
d_call: TRBD1
clone_size: -
cdr3_nt: TGCAGCGTTGAAGAGCGGGGACAGGGTGGTCAGCCCCAGCATTTT
cdr3_aa: CSVEERGQGGQPQHF

v_call: TRBV7-2
j_call: TRBJ1-4
d_call: -
clone_size: once
cdr3_nt: TGTGCCAGCAGCCCCACGGGGCCGAATGAAAAACTGTTTTTT
cdr3_aa: CASSPTGPNEKLFF

v_call: TRBV6-5
j_call: TRBJ1-1
d_call: -
clone_size: -
cdr3_nt: TGTGCCAGCAGTTACCCTAACACTGAAGCTTTCTTT
cdr3_aa: CASSYPNTEAFF

v_call: TRBV24-1
j_call: TRBJ1-2
d_call: -
clone_size: once
cdr3_nt: TGTGCCACCAGTGAACCCGGGACTAACTATGGCTACACCTTC
cdr3_aa: CATSEPGTNYGYTF

v_call: TRBV5-4
j_call: TRBJ1-1
d_call: -
clone_size: -
cdr3_nt: TGTGCCAGCAGCTTGAGGGCAGAAATTAACACTGAAGCTTTCTTT
cdr3_aa: CASSLRAEINTEAFF

v_call: TRBV2
j_call: TRBJ1-4
d_call: -
clone_size: once
cdr3_nt: TGTGCCAGCAGGAAGGAGCCGACTAATGAAAAACTGTTTTTT
cdr3_aa: CASRKEPTNEKLFF

v_call: TRBV28
j_call: TRBJ1-2
d_call: -
clone_size: -
cdr3_nt: TGTGCCAGCAGTTCCTCATACTATGGCTACACCTTC
cdr3_aa: CASSSSYYGYTF

v_call: TRBV6-4
j_call: TRBJ2-3
d_call: TRBD2
clone_size: many
cdr3_nt: TGTGCCAGCAGTGTTAGCGGGGGCACAGATACGCAGTATTTT
cdr3_aa: CASSVSGGTDTQYF